The 31 T cell receptor beta chains given below trace back to one sample, sequenced in a study of human T cells and chemical hapten exposure (dated by TCRdb to 2020 to 2022). The sample's time point label, in plain terms: patch test 1, 2 weeks after DPC sensitization. The sample's treatment or condition label, in plain terms: therapeutic diphenylcyclopropenone sensitization with weekly scalp DPC. The receptor library was made with RACE. Sequenced on a NextSeq 500. TCRdb redid the processing of the public reads, applying fastp at Q25 and MiXCR, and retained in-frame beta chains. A single entry per CDR3 protein holds the most common genes and DNA from its merged rows. This sample is represented by 13,000 to 15,000 distinct CDR3 sequences; less than 20% of them were singletons. The ten largest clonotypes hold about 7% of the sample. The sample consisted of whole blood, taken in connection with sensitization to the hapten diphenylcyclopropenone (DPC). Every receptor here comes from a woman aged 25 to 45 with alopecia areata. Some clones in this sample may be carry-over from other donors' samples.

This clonotype came up many times. V is TRBV12-2 and J is TRBJ1-5; the DNA was not used to check the table's D call, TRBD1. TRBV12-2 has pseudogene status. The CDR3 consists of 17 residues. CDR3 residues: CASRLAEMTGDNQPQHF. The CDR3 region has the DNA TGTGCAAGTCGCTTAGCGGAGATGACAGGGGACAATCAGCCCCAGCATTTT.

This clonotype was observed many times. The chain has TRBV7-2 and TRBJ1-2; D uncertain. This CDR3 region has 11 residues. The germline CDR1 and CDR2 sequences are SGHTA and FQGNSA. The V and J ends lost 1 base and 3 bases respectively, with 0 bases between them. CDR3 residues: CASSLDYGYTF. For the CDR3, the DNA is TGTGCCAGCAGCTTAGACTATGGCTACACCTTC. Together with reference TRBV7-2 and TRBJ1-2, the CDR3 gives the full variable domain: GAGVSQSPSNKVTEKGKDVELRCDPISGHTALYWYRQSLGQGLEFLIYFQGNSAPDKSGLPSDRFSAERTGGSVSTLTIQRTQQEDSAVYLCASSLDYGYTFGSGTRLTVV.

This clonotype has a count of ten or more. V and J are TRBV20-1 and TRBJ2-3; 8 bases agree with TRBD1. V trimming: 5 bases; J trimming: 3 bases; junction bases outside the gene matches: 7. This CDR3 comprises 14 residues. CDR1 is DFQATT and CDR2 is SNEGSKA in the germline V gene (reference sequence). The CDR3 protein is CSASGTGGTDTQYF. The DNA of the CDR3 is TGCAGTGCTTCCGGGACAGGAGGGACAGATACGCAGTATTTT.

This clonotype was detected ten times or more. The CDR3, as DNA: TGTGCCAGCAGCCCACCGGGACTAGAATTTAATGAGCAGTTCTTC. It encodes CASSPPGLEFNEQFF. V and J are TRBV7-9 and TRBJ2-1; 8 positions agree with TRBD2. V lost 5 bases, J lost 7 bases, and 10 bases stayed unmatched. Germline V gene lookup returns CDR1 SEHNR and CDR2 FQNEAQ (reference sequence). CDR3 length: 15 residues.

This clonotype was picked up a small number of times. The chain employs TRBV3-1 and TRBJ2-5; TRBD2 aligns across 10 bases. V shed 6 bases and J 4 bases; nucleotides not matched to a gene: 5. Germline CDR1 LGHDT, CDR2 YNNKEL (reference sequence). The CDR3 runs 14 residues. CDR3 coding DNA: TGTGCCAGCAGTCTTCGGACTAGCGGAGAGACCCAGTACTTC. Protein: CASSLRTSGETQYF.

The sample holds many counts of this clonotype. The DNA for the CDR3 is TGTGCCAGCTCACCGCTTTTTAGCCCCAAGCAAGAGACCCAGTACTTC. Amino acid sequence: CASSPLFSPKQETQYF. The chain joins TRBV18 to TRBJ2-5, with D hard to call. The CDR3 has 16 residues. Germline lookup yields CDR1 KGHSH and CDR2 LQKENI. Trimming took 3 bases from V and 2 from J, leaving 16 bases between them.

V gene TRBV10-3 combines with J gene TRBJ2-1, with TRBD2 identical over 11 bases. CDR1 is ENHRY and CDR2 is SYGVKD in the germline V gene. J was trimmed by 2 bases and V by 2 bases; bases with no gene match: 2. The CDR3 sequence is 16 residues long. The DNA of the CDR3 is TGTGCCATCAGTGAGAAACTAGCGGGGGCCTACAATGAGCAGTTCTTC. Protein product: CAISEKLAGAYNEQFF.

This clonotype was seen at least ten times. The CDR3 sequence: CAISGTGYEQYF. CDR3 bases: TGTGCCATCAGCGGGACAGGGTACGAGCAGTACTTC. The chain combines TRBV10-3 with TRBJ2-7; 9 bases are shared with TRBD1. V trimming: 6 bases; J trimming: 4 bases; junction bases outside the gene matches: 1. The CDR3 is 12 residues long. Germline loops: CDR1 ENHRY, CDR2 SYGVKD.

This clonotype is medium-sized. J is TRBJ1-5 and V is TRBV5-6; no clear D gene. Germline V gene data show CDR1 as SGHDT and CDR2 as YYEEEE. V gave up 0 bases and J gave up 3 bases, with 7 bases separating them. There are 14 residues in the CDR3. The CDR3 bases are TGTGCCAGCAGCTTGGGGAGAGTCAATCAGCCCCAGCATTTT. This translates into CASSLGRVNQPQHF. The full variable domain, with the rest looked up from reference TRBV5-6 and TRBJ1-5, is DAGVTQSPTHLIKTRGQQVTLRCSPKSGHDTVSWYQQALGQGPQFIFQYYEEEERQRGNFPDRFSGHQFPNYSSELNVNALLLGDSALYLCASSLGRVNQPQHFGDGTRLSIL.

This clonotype appeared many times. The chain recombines TRBV28 with TRBJ2-1, with D perhaps TRBD2 (5 bases). Germline assignment: CDR1 MDHEN and CDR2 SYDVKM. V was trimmed by 6 bases and J by 1 base, leaving 16 bases between them. The CDR3 is 16 residues long. CDR3: CASRESRSGSYNEQFF. CDR3 nucleotides: TGTGCCAGCAGGGAGAGCCGCAGCGGTTCCTACAATGAGCAGTTCTTC.

V and J are TRBV6-1 and TRBJ1-1, with D possibly matching TRBD1 (5 bases). This CDR3 contains 15 residues. Trimming took 2 bases from V and 1 from J, leaving 11 bases between them. Germline assignment: CDR1 MNHNS and CDR2 SASEGT. CDR3 bases: TGTGCCAGCAGTGAATTCGCAGGGACGAACACTGAAGCTTTCTTT. Residues: CASSEFAGTNTEAFF.

This clonotype turned up a few times. The chain couples TRBV6-2 or TRBV6-3 to TRBJ2-1, with D possibly being TRBD2 (5 bases). There are 15 residues in the CDR3. V dropped 0 bases and J dropped 2 bases, with 8 bases sitting between them. Germline V gene data show CDR1 as MNHEY and CDR2 as SVGEGT. The CDR3 region has the DNA TGTGCCAGCAGTTACTCTAGCGATCCCTACAATGAGCAGTTCTTC. As protein: CASSYSSDPYNEQFF.

In this sample, this clonotype turned up many times. The chain recombines TRBV12-3 or TRBV12-4 with TRBJ2-3, with 12 bases that match TRBD2. The CDR3 consists of 18 residues. The J segment lost 10 bases and the V segment lost 4 bases, leaving 18 bases of the junction unmatched. The DNA of the CDR3 is TGTGCCAGCAGTTCGTCCCGACTAGCGGGGGTGTACAATCTCGCGCAGTATTTT. This sequence encodes CASSSSRLAGVYNLAQYF.

In this sample, this clonotype turned up a few times. J is TRBJ1-4 and V is TRBV14; D possibly corresponds to TRBD1 (6 bases). The CDR3 loop spans 13 amino acids. Trimming shortened V by 3 bases and J by 8 bases, and 10 bases separated the two germline ends. CDR1 and CDR2 from the germline V gene are SGHDN and FVKESK. CDR3 in DNA: TGTGCCAGCAGCCACAGGGGCAGGGAAAAACTGTTTTTT. It specifies CASSHRGREKLFF.

This clonotype was counted ten times or more. The chain carries TRBV5-1 and TRBJ2-1; D perhaps matches TRBD1 (6 bases). The CDR3 length is 14 residues. With 0 bases removed from V and 5 bases from J, the gap between germline ends came to 9 bases. CDR1 is SGHRS and CDR2 is YFSETQ in the germline V gene. DNA for the CDR3: TGCGCCAGCAGCTTGGACCCAGGGGACAATGAGCAGTTCTTC. It is translated as CASSLDPGDNEQFF. The complete variable domain, with remaining parts taken from reference TRBV5-1 and TRBJ2-1, reads KAGVTQTPRYLIKTRGQQVTLSCSPISGHRSVSWYQQTPGQGLQFLFEYFSETQRNKGNFPGRFSGRQFSNSRSEMNVSTLELGDSALYLCASSLDPGDNEQFFGPGTRLTVL.

This clonotype occurred many times. This chain connects TRBV4-1 to TRBJ2-7; D unresolved. V was shortened by 1 base and J by 6 bases, with 4 bases between the two germline ends. Germline CDR1 MGHRA, CDR2 YSYEKL. The CDR3 is 11 residues long. The CDR3 reads CASSQVGEQYF. CDR3 nucleotides: TGCGCCAGCAGCCAAGTGGGCGAGCAGTACTTC.

This clonotype has ten or more counts. V is TRBV28 and J is TRBJ2-5; D may be TRBD2 (6 bases). Germline CDR1 MDHEN, CDR2 SYDVKM. The CDR3 runs 14 residues. V dropped 5 bases and J dropped 4 bases, with 14 bases sitting between them. DNA of the CDR3: TGTGCCAGCAGTCTCCCATTGGGGGGAGAGACCCAGTACTTC. Its protein product is CASSLPLGGETQYF.

This clonotype was counted at least ten times. The chain links TRBV5-1 to TRBJ1-1; 7 positions match TRBD1. V lost 3 bases, J lost 10 bases, and 6 bases stayed unmatched. The CDR3 contains 12 residues. Germline lookup yields CDR1 SGHRS and CDR2 YFSETQ. Here the CDR3 reads CASSSDRRRAFF. In nucleotides, the CDR3 is TGCGCCAGCAGCTCGGACAGGCGGCGAGCTTTCTTT.

CDR3 region: CASSGTSGRARPYEQYF. As DNA, the CDR3 is TGTGCCAGCAGTGGGACTAGCGGGAGGGCCCGACCCTACGAGCAGTACTTC. The rearrangement uses TRBV28 and TRBJ2-7; 16 bases are a match to TRBD2. This CDR3 region has 17 residues. Trimming removed 5 bases from V and 2 bases from J; junction bases left unmatched: 6. Germline-derived CDR1 and CDR2 are MDHEN and SYDVKM.

This clonotype is classed as medium-sized (0.01 to 0.1%). This sequence joins TRBV11-2 and TRBJ2-5; the D is unclear. This CDR3 comprises 14 residues. V shed 0 bases and J shed 4 bases, with 9 bases lying between them. Germline CDR1 and CDR2: SGHAT and FQNNGV. CDR3 protein: CASSLDRKIETQYF. As DNA, the CDR3 is TGTGCCAGCAGCTTAGATAGGAAGATAGAGACCCAGTACTTC.

This clonotype was counted many times. This chain joins TRBV4-1 and TRBJ2-1; 13 positions match TRBD2. There are 15 residues in the CDR3. The trim removed 4 bases at V and 9 bases at J, leaving 6 bases unmatched. Looked up from germline, CDR1 is MGHRA and CDR2 is YSYEKL. The CDR3 protein is CASSPGTSGIFEQFF. Here the CDR3 DNA reads TGCGCCAGCAGCCCCGGGACTAGCGGGATATTTGAGCAGTTCTTC.

This chain joins TRBV10-3 and TRBJ2-1; D unresolved. V lost 3 bases to trimming and J lost 4 bases, with 7 bases between them. Germline V gene data show CDR1 as ENHRY and CDR2 as SYGVKD. The CDR3 spans 13 residues. The CDR3, as DNA: TGTGCCATCAGTGATAGTGTATACAATGAGCAGTTCTTC. This codes for CAISDSVYNEQFF.

This clonotype occurred a few times. The chain couples TRBV29-1 to TRBJ2-1; D is perhaps TRBD1 or TRBD2 (5 bases each). V lost 4 bases, J lost 2 bases, and 9 bases lay in between. CDR1 SQVTM and CDR2 ANQGSEA come from the germline V gene. This CDR3 spans 13 amino acids. CDR3 DNA sequence: TGCAGCGTTGCGGGGCGTGCCTACAATGAGCAGTTCTTC. Translated, it gives CSVAGRAYNEQFF.

In its sample, this clonotype ranks as medium-sized. The V and J genes are TRBV24-1 and TRBJ2-2; possibly TRBD1 or TRBD2 for D (6 bases each). In germline, CDR1 is KGHDR, CDR2 SFDVKD. The CDR3 has 16 amino acids. Trimming took 0 bases from V and 6 from J, leaving 13 bases between them. CDR3 amino acids: CATSDLDSGEAGELFF. In DNA form, the CDR3 reads TGTGCCACCAGTGATTTGGACTCAGGGGAGGCCGGGGAGCTGTTTTTT.

This clonotype was counted a few times. The genes are TRBV12-3 or TRBV12-4 and TRBJ2-2; 8 bases are shared with TRBD1. This CDR3 has 15 residues. J lost 5 bases, V lost 6 bases, and 8 bases had no gene match. The CDR3 coding sequence is TGTGCCAGCAGCCCGGACAGGGTTACGACCGGGGAGCTGTTTTTT. This translates into CASSPDRVTTGELFF.

In this sample, this clonotype turned up many times. V usage is TRBV19 and J usage is TRBJ1-5, with D perhaps TRBD1 (6 bases). The CDR3 loop spans 15 amino acids. Germline V gene sequence: CDR1 LNHDA, CDR2 SQIVND (reference sequence). Trimming stripped 3 bases from V and 2 bases from J, with 11 bases between. DNA of the CDR3: TGTGCCAGTAGTATCCAAAGGACAGGCAATCAGCCCCAGCATTTT. Its translation: CASSIQRTGNQPQHF.

This clonotype is categorized as medium-sized. The J gene is TRBJ2-2, the V gene TRBV12-3 or TRBV12-4; TRBD1 matches 8 bases. The CDR3 loop spans 15 amino acids. V dropped 1 base and J dropped 6; count of bases not matched to a gene: 4. CDR3 in amino acids: CASSLGTGSPGELFF. DNA for the CDR3: TGTGCCAGCAGTTTAGGGACAGGGAGCCCCGGGGAGCTGTTTTTT.

The chain couples TRBV28 to TRBJ1-5, with no clear D. This CDR3 has 12 amino acids. CDR1 and CDR2 (germline): MDHEN, SYDVKM. The germline V and J ends were trimmed by 8 bases and 6 bases, with 11 bases remaining between them. DNA for the CDR3: TGTGCCAGCCAATTAGGTAGTCAGCCCCAGCATTTT. This encodes CASQLGSQPQHF.

There are many counts of this clonotype. This chain connects TRBV6-2 or TRBV6-3 to TRBJ2-5; D not resolved. The V end lost 0 bases, the J end lost 3 bases, and 11 bases lay between the germline ends. CDR1 and CDR2 from the germline V gene are MNHEY and SVGEGT. The CDR3 spans 15 residues. The CDR3 sequence is CASSYSTKGKETQYF. Written as DNA, the CDR3 is TGTGCCAGCAGTTACTCCACTAAAGGAAAAGAGACCCAGTACTTC.

The sample holds many counts of this clonotype. This chain connects TRBV3-1 to TRBJ2-3, with a possible D match to TRBD2 (6 bases). Trimming pared 1 base from V and 0 bases from J, leaving 11 bases between. The CDR3 contains 16 residues. From germline, CDR1 is LGHDT and CDR2 YNNKEL (reference sequence). CDR3 loop: CASSQGRGDSTDTQYF. CDR3 nucleotides: TGTGCCAGCAGCCAAGGGCGGGGAGACAGCACAGATACGCAGTATTTT.

This clonotype was found many times. V and J are TRBV3-1 and TRBJ2-3; the D is unclear. This CDR3 is built from 13 residues. The V end lost 4 bases, the J end lost 2 bases, and 7 bases lay between the germline ends. Germline values: CDR1 LGHDT, CDR2 YNNKEL (reference sequence). For the CDR3, the DNA is TGTGCCAGCAGCCTCCTAGACACAGATACGCAGTATTTT. As protein: CASSLLDTDTQYF.